Below, 4 T cell receptor beta chains from the same sample are listed, as sequenced in a study of OX40 agonist ivuxolimab in advanced cancers. TCRdb's copy holds only in-frame clones and misses some; the assay was immunoSEQ multiplex PCR. The repertoire holds 85,000 to 130,000 clones, over 75% seen once, with 0.31% in the top ten. The specimen was CD4+ or CD8+ T cells sorted from blood, collected in a trial of the OX40 agonist ivuxolimab. These receptors were collected from an adult with an advanced solid tumor such as melanoma, head and neck, liver or kidney cancer.

This sequence joins TRBV10-1 and TRBJ2-2; 11 bases line up with TRBD1. Germline V gives CDR1 WNHNN, CDR2 SYGVQD (reference sequence). V lost 5 bases to trimming and J lost 6 bases; unmatched junction nucleotides: 2. CDR3 length equals 14 residues. The CDR3 region has the DNA TGCGCCAGCAGTCCGGGACAGGGGGCCGGGGAGCTGTTTTTT. Its translation is CASSPGQGAGELFF.

This chain connects TRBV10-3 to TRBJ2-7; 8 bases match TRBD2. Germline assignment: CDR1 ENHRY and CDR2 SYGVKD. Germline trimming cut 5 bases from V and 8 bases from J; bases unmatched to any gene: 11. This CDR3 comprises 14 residues. The CDR3 reads CAISPLGAGGQQYF. CDR3 nucleotide sequence: TGTGCCATCAGTCCCCTGGGGGCGGGAGGCCAGCAGTACTTC.

The table lists this clone with a count of one. The chain combines TRBV6-5 with TRBJ2-7, with D perhaps TRBD1 or TRBD2 (5 bases each). The CDR3 length is 14 residues. V gave up 5 bases and J gave up 2 bases, with 13 bases separating them. Germline loops: CDR1 MNHEY, CDR2 SVGAGI. CDR3 DNA: TGTGCCAGCAGTCCATTAGAGGGACCCTACGAGCAGTACTTC. This translates into CASSPLEGPYEQYF.

V usage is TRBV11-2 and J usage is TRBJ2-5; no firm D call. The CDR3 loop spans 13 amino acids. Trimming removed 2 bases from V and 4 bases from J, with 8 bases in between. The V gene's germline CDR1 is SGHAT and CDR2 FQNNGV. The CDR3 spells CASSLSDGETQYF. DNA of the CDR3: TGTGCCAGCAGCTTAAGCGACGGAGAGACCCAGTACTTC.